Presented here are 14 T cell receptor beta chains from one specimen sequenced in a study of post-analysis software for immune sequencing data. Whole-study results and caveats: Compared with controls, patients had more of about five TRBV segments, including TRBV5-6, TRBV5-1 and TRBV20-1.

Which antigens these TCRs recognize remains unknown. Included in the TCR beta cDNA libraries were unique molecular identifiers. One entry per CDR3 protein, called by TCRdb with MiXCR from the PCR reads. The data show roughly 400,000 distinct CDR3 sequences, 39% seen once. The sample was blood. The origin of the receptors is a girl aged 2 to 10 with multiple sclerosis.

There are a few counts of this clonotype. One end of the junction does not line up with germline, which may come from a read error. CDR3 amino acids: CSASWDATYTQYF. The DNA for the CDR3 is TGCAGTGCTAGCTGGGACGCCACATATACGCAGTATTTT. V usage is TRBV20-1 and J usage is TRBJ2-3; the D gene could be TRBD1 or TRBD2 (5 bases each). This CDR3 is 13 amino acids long. Germline V gene data show CDR1 as DFQATT and CDR2 as SNEGSKA (reference sequence).

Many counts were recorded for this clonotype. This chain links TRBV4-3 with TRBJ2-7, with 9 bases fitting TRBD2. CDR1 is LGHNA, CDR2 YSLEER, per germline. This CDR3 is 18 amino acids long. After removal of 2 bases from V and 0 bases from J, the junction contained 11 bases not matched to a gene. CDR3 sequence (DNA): TGCGCCAGCAGCCAACTATGGGTAGTAGCGGGAGACTCCTACGAGCAGTACTTC. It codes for CASSQLWVVAGDSYEQYF.

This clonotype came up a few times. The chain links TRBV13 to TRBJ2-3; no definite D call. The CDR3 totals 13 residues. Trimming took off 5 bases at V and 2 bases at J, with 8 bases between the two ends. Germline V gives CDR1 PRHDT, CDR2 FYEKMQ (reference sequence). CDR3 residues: CASSRFFTDTQYF. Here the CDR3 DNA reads TGTGCCAGCAGCAGGTTTTTCACAGATACGCAGTATTTT.

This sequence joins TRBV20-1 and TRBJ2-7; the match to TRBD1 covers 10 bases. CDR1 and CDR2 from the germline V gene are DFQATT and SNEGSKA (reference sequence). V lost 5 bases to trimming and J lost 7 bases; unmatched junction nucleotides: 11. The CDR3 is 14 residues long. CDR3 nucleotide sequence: TGCAGTGCTCCCGGACAGGGGGGGTTTATGGAGCAGTACTTC. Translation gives CSAPGQGGFMEQYF.

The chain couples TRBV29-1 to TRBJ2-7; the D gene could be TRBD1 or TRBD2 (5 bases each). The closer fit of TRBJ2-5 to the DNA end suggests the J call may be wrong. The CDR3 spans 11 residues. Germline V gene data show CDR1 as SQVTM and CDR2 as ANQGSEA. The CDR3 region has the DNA TGCAGCGTCCGGGACCTGGAGACCCAGTACTTC. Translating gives CSVRDLETQYF.

The CDR3 DNA reads TGCAGTGCTACCGGAGCTAGAGCGACTCAGCCCCAGCATTTT. This translates into CSATGARATQPQHF. V usage is TRBV20-1 and J usage is TRBJ1-5; the D is unclear. This CDR3 contains 14 residues. V lost 4 bases, J lost 6 bases, and 16 bases lay in between. Germline V gives CDR1 DFQATT, CDR2 SNEGSKA (reference sequence).

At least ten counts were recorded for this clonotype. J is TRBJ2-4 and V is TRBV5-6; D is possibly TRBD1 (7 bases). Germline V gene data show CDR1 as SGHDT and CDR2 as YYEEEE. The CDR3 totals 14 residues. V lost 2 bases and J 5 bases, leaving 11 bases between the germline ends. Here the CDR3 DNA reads TGTGCCAGCAGCTTCGGCAGGGGGGAAAACATTCAGTACTTC. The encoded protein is CASSFGRGENIQYF. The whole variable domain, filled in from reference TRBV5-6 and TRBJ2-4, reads DAGVTQSPTHLIKTRGQQVTLRCSPKSGHDTVSWYQQALGQGPQFIFQYYEEEERQRGNFPDRFSGHQFPNYSSELNVNALLLGDSALYLCASSFGRGENIQYFGAGTRLSVL.

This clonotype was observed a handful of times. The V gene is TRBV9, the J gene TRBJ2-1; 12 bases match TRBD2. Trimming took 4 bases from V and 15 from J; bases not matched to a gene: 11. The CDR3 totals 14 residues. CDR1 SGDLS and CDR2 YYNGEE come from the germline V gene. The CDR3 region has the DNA TGTGCCAGCAGCCTCACCGGGACTAGCGGGCTTAGGTTCTTC. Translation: CASSLTGTSGLRFF.

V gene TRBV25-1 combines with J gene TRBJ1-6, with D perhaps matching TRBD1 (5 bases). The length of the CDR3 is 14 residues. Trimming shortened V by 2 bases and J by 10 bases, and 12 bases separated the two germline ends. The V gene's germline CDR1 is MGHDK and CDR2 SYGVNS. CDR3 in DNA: TGTGCCAGCAGTGAAATACAGGTGGGGTCACCCCTCCACTTT. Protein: CASSEIQVGSPLHF.

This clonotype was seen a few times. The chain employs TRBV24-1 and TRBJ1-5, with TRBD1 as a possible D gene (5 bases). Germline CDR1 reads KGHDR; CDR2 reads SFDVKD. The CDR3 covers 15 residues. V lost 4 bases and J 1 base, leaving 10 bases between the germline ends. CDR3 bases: TGTGCCACCAGTGAACCGACAGCCAGCAATCAGCCCCAGCATTTT. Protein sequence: CATSEPTASNQPQHF.

The DNA for the CDR3 is TGTGCCAGCAGCTTGTACAGTGAAGCTTTCTTT. As protein: CASSLYSEAFF. The V and J genes are TRBV5-6 and TRBJ1-1; D is ambiguous. From germline, CDR1 is SGHDT and CDR2 YYEEEE. This CDR3 has 11 amino acids. With 1 base removed from V and 7 bases from J, the gap between germline ends came to 5 bases.

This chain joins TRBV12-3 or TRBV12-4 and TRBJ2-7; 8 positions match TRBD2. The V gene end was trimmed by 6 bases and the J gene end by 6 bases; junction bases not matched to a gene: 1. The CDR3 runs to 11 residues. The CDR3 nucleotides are TGTGCCAGCAGCGGGGGGGCCGAGCAGTACTTC. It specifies CASSGGAEQYF.

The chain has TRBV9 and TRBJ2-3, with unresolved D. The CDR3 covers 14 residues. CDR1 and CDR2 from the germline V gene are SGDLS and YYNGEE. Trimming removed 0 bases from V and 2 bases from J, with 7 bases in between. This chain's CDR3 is CASSVEAFTDTQYF. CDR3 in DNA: TGTGCCAGCAGCGTAGAAGCTTTCACAGATACGCAGTATTTT.

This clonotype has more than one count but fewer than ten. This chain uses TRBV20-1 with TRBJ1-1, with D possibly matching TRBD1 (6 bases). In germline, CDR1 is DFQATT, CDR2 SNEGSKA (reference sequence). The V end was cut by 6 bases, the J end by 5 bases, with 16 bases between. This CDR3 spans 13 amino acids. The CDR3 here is CSARRGGGTEAFF. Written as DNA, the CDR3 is TGCAGTGCCCGCAGGGGCGGGGGTACTGAAGCTTTCTTT.